This T cell receptor beta chain stems from a study of control samples from healthy donors and cancer patients. With V trimmed by 6 bases and J by 5 bases, 5 bases remained unmatched. This CDR3 has 13 amino acids. Per germline, CDR1 MNHEY and CDR2 SVGEGT. Profiled with immunoSEQ multiplex PCR; TCRdb holds only in-frame clones, not every one. There are 130,000 or so clones in the sample; around 90% occur only once, and 2.5% to 3% lies in the top ten. This clonotype was sampled from a man in his forties in good health. Sequencing used blood. The rearrangement joins TRBV6-2 or TRBV6-3 to TRBJ2-5; the match to TRBD2 covers 8 bases. Written as DNA, the CDR3 is TGTGCCAGCAGCCATCGACTAGCGGAGACCCAGTACTTC. It codes for CASSHRLAETQYF.